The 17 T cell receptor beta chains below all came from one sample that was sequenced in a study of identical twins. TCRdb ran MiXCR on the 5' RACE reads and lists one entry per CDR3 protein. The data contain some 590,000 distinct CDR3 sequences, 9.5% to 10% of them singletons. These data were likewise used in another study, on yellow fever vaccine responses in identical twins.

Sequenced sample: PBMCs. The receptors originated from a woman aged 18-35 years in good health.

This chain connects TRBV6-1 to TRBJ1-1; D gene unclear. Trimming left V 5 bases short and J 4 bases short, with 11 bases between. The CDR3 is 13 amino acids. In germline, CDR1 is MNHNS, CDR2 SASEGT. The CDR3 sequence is CASSKATGTEAFF. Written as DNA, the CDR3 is TGTGCCAGCAGTAAGGCCACGGGCACTGAAGCTTTCTTT.

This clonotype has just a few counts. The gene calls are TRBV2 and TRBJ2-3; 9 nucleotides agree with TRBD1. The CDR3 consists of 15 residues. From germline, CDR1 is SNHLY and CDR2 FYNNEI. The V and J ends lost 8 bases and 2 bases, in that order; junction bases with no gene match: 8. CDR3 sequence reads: CASATGTGHTDTQYF. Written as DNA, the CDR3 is TGTGCCAGCGCCACCGGGACAGGGCACACAGATACGCAGTATTTT. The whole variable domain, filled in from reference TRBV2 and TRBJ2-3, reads EPEVTQTPSHQVTQMGQEVILRCVPISNHLYFYWYRQILGQKVEFLVSFYNNEISEKSEIFDDQFSVERPDGSNFTLKIRSTKLEDSAMYFCASATGTGHTDTQYFGPGTRLTVL.

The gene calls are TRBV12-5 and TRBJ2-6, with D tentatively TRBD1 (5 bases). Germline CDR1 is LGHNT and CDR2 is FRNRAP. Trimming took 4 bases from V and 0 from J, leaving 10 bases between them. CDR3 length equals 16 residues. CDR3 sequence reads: CASGSDMNSGANVLTF. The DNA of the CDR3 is TGTGCTAGTGGTTCGGACATGAACTCTGGGGCCAACGTCCTGACTTTC.

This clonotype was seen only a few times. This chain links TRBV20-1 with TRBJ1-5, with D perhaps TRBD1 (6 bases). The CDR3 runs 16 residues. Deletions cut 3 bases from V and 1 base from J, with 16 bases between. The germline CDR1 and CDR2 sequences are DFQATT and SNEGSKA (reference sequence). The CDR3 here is CSASSLGGASNQPQHF. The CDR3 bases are TGCAGTGCTAGTTCGCTTGGGGGGGCAAGCAATCAGCCCCAGCATTTT.

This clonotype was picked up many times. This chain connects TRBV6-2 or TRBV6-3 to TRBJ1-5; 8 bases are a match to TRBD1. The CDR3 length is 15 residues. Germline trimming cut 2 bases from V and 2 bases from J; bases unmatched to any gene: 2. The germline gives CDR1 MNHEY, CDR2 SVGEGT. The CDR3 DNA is TGTGCCAGCAGTTACGGACAGGGTGGCAATCAGCCCCAGCATTTT. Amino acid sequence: CASSYGQGGNQPQHF.

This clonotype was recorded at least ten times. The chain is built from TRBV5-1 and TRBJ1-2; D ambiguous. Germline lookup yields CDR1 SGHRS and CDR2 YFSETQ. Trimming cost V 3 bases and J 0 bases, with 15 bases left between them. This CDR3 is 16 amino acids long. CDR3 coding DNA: TGCGCCAGCAGCTCGAGCTCTGGGGATTCTAACTATGGCTACACCTTC. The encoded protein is CASSSSSGDSNYGYTF.

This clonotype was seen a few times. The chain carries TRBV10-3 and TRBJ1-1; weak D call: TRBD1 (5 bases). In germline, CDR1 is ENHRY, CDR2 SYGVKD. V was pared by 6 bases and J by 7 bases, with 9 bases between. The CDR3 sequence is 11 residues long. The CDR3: CAIRAGLEAFF. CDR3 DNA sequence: TGTGCCATCAGGGCGGGGCTTGAAGCTTTCTTT.

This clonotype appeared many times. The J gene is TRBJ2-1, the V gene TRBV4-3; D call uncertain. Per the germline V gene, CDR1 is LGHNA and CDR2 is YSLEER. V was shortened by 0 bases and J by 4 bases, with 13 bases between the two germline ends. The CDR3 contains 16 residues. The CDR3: CASSQDITPEYNEQFF. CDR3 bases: TGCGCCAGCAGCCAAGACATAACTCCTGAGTACAATGAGCAGTTCTTC.

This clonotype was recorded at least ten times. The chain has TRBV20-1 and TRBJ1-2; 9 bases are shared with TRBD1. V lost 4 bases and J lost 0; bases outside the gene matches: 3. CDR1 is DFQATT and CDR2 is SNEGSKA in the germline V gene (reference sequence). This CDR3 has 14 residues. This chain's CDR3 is CSAIGQGTNYGYTF. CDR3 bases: TGCAGTGCTATAGGACAGGGGACTAACTATGGCTACACCTTC.

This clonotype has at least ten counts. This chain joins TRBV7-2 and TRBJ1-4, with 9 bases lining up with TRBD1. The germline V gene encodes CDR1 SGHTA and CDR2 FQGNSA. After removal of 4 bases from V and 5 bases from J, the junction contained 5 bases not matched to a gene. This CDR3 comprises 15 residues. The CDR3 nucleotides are TGTGCCAGCAGCTCTCCTACAGGGGGCAATGAAAAACTGTTTTTT. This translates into CASSSPTGGNEKLFF.

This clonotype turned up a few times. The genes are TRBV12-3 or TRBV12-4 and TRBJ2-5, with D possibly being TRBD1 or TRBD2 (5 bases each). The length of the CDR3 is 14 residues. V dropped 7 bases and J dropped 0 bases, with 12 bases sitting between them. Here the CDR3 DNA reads TGTGCCAGCACCCTGGGACGGAACCAAGAGACCCAGTACTTC. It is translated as CASTLGRNQETQYF.

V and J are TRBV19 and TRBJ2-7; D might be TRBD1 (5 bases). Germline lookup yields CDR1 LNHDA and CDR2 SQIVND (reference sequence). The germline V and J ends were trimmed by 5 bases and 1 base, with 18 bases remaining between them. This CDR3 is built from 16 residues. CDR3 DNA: TGTGCCAGTAGTCCAACAACAGGAGAAGGGTCCTACGAGCAGTACTTC. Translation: CASSPTTGEGSYEQYF.

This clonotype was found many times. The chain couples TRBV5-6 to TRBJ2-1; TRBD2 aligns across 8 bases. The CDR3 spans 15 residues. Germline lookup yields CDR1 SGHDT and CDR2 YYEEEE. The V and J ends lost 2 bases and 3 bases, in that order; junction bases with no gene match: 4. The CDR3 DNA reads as TGTGCCAGCAGCTTCCTAGCGGGTCTCTACAATGAGCAGTTCTTC. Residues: CASSFLAGLYNEQFF.

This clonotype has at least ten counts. The CDR3 spells CASSYSDGNIGAQPQHF. DNA for the CDR3: TGTGCCAGCAGTTATTCGGACGGGAACATAGGGGCTCAGCCCCAGCATTTT. The gene calls are TRBV6-2 or TRBV6-3 and TRBJ1-5; possibly TRBD1 for D (5 bases). Germline CDR1 MNHEY, CDR2 SVGEGT. CDR3 length: 17 residues. V was cut by 3 bases and J by 6 bases, with 21 bases left in between.

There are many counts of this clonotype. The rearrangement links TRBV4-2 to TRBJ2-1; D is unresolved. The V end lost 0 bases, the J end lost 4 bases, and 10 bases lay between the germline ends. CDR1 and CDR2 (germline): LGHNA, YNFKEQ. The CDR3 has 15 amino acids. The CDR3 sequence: CASSQDLVIYNEQFF. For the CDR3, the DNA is TGTGCCAGCAGCCAAGATTTGGTGATTTACAATGAGCAGTTCTTC.

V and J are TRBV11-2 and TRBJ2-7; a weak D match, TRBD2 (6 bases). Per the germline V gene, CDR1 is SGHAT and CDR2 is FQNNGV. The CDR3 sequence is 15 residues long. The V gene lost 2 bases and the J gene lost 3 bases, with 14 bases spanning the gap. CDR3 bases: TGTGCCAGCAGCTTATCACCCGGGGACTTCTACGAGCAGTACTTC. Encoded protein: CASSLSPGDFYEQYF.

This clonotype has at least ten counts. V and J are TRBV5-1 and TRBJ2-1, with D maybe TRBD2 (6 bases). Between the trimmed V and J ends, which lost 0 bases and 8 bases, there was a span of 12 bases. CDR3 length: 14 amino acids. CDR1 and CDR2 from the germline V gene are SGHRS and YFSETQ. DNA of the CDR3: TGCGCCAGCAGCTTGGTAGGCGGGATAGATGAGCAGTTCTTC. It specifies CASSLVGGIDEQFF.